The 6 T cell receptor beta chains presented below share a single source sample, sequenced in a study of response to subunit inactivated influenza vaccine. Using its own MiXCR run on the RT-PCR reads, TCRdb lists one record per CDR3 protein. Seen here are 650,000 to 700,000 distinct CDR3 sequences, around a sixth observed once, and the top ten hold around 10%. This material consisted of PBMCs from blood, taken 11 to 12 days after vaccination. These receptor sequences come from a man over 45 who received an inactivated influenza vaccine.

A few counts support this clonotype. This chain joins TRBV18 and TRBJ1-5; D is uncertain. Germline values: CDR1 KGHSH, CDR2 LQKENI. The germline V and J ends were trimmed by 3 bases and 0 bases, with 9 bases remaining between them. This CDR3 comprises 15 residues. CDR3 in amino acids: CASSPRRYSNQPQHF. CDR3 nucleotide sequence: TGTGCCAGCTCACCGCGAAGATATAGCAATCAGCCCCAGCATTTT.

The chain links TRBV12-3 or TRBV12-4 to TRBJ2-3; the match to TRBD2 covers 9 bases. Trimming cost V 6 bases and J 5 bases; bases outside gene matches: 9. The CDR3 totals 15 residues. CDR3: CASSPERGARDTQYF. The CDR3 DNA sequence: TGTGCCAGCAGCCCCGAGCGGGGGGCCAGAGATACGCAGTATTTT.

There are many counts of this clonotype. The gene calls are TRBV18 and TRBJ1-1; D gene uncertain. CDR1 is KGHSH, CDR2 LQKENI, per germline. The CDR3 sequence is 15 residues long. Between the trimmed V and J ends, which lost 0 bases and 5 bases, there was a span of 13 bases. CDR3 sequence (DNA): TGTGCCAGCTCACCACCTACACCGGGGAAAACTGAAGCTTTCTTT. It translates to CASSPPTPGKTEAFF.

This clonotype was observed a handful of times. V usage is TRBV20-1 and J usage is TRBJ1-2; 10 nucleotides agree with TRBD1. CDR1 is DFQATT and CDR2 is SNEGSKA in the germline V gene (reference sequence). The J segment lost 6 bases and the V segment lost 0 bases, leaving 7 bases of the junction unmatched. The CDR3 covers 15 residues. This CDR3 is CSARETRQGADGYTF. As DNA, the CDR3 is TGCAGTGCTAGAGAGACAAGACAGGGGGCAGATGGCTACACCTTC.

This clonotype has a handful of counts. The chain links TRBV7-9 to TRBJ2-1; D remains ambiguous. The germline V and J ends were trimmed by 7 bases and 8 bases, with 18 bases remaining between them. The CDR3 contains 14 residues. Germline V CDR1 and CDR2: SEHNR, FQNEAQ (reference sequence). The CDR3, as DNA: TGTGCCAGCAACTCACGAAGCTTATCACATGAGCAGTTCTTC. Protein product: CASNSRSLSHEQFF.

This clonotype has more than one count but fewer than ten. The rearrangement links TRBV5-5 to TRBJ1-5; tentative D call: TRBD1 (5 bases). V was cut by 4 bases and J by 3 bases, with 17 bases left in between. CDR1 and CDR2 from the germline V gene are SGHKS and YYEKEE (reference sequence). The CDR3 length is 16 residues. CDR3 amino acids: CASSPGVKSNNQPQHF. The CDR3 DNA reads TGTGCCAGCAGCCCGGGGGTTAAGTCTAACAATCAGCCCCAGCATTTT.